Below, 19 T cell receptor beta chains from the same sample are listed, as sequenced in a study of T cells in Graves' hyperthyroidism and ophthalmopathy. Amplified TCR beta CDR3 regions came from RNA transcripts. HTBI primers drove first-round RT-PCR of the TCR CDR3. TCRdb passed the multiplex PCR reads through MiXCR, listing each CDR3 protein once. In the table there are 220,000 or so distinct CDR3 sequences, about 17% of which are singletons. The sample consisted of blood. The receptor set was obtained from a woman aged 18 to 35 with Graves' ophthalmopathy.

The chain has TRBV19 and TRBJ1-1, with a possible D match to TRBD1 (6 bases). The CDR3 has 15 residues. In germline, CDR1 is LNHDA, CDR2 SQIVND (reference sequence). Trimming removed 7 bases from V and 2 bases from J, with 17 bases in between. The CDR3 loop reads CASTPRTEFNTEAFF. In DNA, the CDR3 is TGTGCCAGTACCCCCAGGACAGAGTTTAACACTGAAGCTTTCTTT.

This clonotype appeared many times. The chain has TRBV29-1 and TRBJ2-7, with D possibly matching TRBD2 (5 bases). Trimming cost V 6 bases and J 0 bases, with 15 bases left between them. Germline V gene lookup returns CDR1 SQVTM and CDR2 ANQGSEA. This CDR3 comprises 14 residues. Here the CDR3 DNA reads TGCAGCGTCGAGAGAGCGGATCTCTCCTACGAGCAGTACTTC. Its translation: CSVERADLSYEQYF.

This clonotype was recorded a few times. A much larger clonotype is one base distant, so this may be a read error. The CDR3 is CAWSHTGPAQYF. The DNA for the CDR3 is TGTGCCTGGAGTCACACAGGGCCAGCGCAGTATTTT. This chain uses TRBV30 with TRBJ2-3; D possibly corresponds to TRBD1 (6 bases). CDR1 is GTSNPN and CDR2 is SVGIG in the germline V gene (reference sequence). The V and J ends lost 2 bases and 10 bases respectively, with 13 bases between them. The CDR3 spans 12 residues.

This clonotype was counted many times. CDR3 region: CSAARDPNQPQHF. CDR3 DNA sequence: TGCAGTGCAGCCCGGGACCCCAATCAGCCCCAGCATTTT. The chain joins TRBV20-1 to TRBJ1-5, with a tentative D call TRBD1 (5 bases). Per germline, CDR1 DFQATT and CDR2 SNEGSKA (reference sequence). The CDR3 length is 13 residues. V lost 6 bases to trimming and J lost 3 bases, with 12 bases between them.

This clonotype was detected ten times or more. J is TRBJ1-2 and V is TRBV5-8; no reliable D call. The CDR3 length is 13 residues. Germline lookup yields CDR1 SGHTS and CDR2 YDEGEE. The V end lost 1 base, the J end lost 6 bases, and 10 bases lay between the germline ends. The CDR3 reads CASSLYLMDGYTF. In DNA, the CDR3 is TGTGCCAGCAGCTTGTACTTAATGGATGGCTACACCTTC.

This clonotype appeared a few times. The chain uses TRBV9 and TRBJ2-1, with TRBD2 matching over 10 bases. V lost 4 bases, J lost 7 bases, and 20 bases stayed unmatched. Germline CDR1 SGDLS, CDR2 YYNGEE. The CDR3 runs 19 residues. CDR3 region: CASSSGRRLAGPVGNEQFF. DNA for the CDR3: TGTGCCAGCAGCTCCGGTCGGCGACTAGCGGGCCCGGTCGGGAATGAGCAGTTCTTC.

The chain couples TRBV7-3 to TRBJ2-3; tentative D call: TRBD1 (6 bases). V was cut by 4 bases and J by 3 bases, with 17 bases left in between. Germline V lookup: CDR1 SGHTA, CDR2 FQGTGA. The CDR3 has 16 residues. DNA of the CDR3: TGTGCCAGCAGCTCCACCGGGACACTGAAGACAGATACGCAGTATTTT. It translates to CASSSTGTLKTDTQYF. Using reference TRBV7-3 and TRBJ2-3 for the parts outside the CDR3, the full variable domain is GAGVSQTPSNKVTEKGKYVELRCDPISGHTALYWYRQSLGQGPEFLIYFQGTGAADDSGLPNDRFFAVRPEGSVSTLKIQRTERGDSAVYLCASSSTGTLKTDTQYFGPGTRLTVL.

This rearrangement joins TRBV25-1 to TRBJ2-1; D unresolved. The V end was cut by 1 base, the J end by 10 bases, with 14 bases between. CDR3 length: 14 residues. Germline values: CDR1 MGHDK, CDR2 SYGVNS. CDR3 loop: CASSEFNDGLEQFF. The CDR3 nucleotides are TGTGCCAGCAGTGAATTTAATGACGGATTGGAGCAGTTCTTC.

This clonotype appeared many times. The V gene is TRBV2, the J gene TRBJ1-1; possibly TRBD1 for D (6 bases). The CDR3 has 15 residues. Trimming removed 3 bases at V and 4 bases at J, with 15 bases between. CDR1 is SNHLY, CDR2 FYNNEI, per germline. The CDR3 region is CASSERFRGSTEAFF. CDR3 nucleotide sequence: TGTGCCAGCAGTGAGCGGTTCAGGGGAAGCACTGAAGCTTTCTTT.

This clonotype showed up many times. V and J are TRBV30 and TRBJ2-5; D possibly matches TRBD1 or TRBD2 (5 bases each). Germline CDR1 is GTSNPN and CDR2 is SVGIG (reference sequence). Trimming removed 8 bases from V and 2 bases from J, with 24 bases in between. This CDR3 contains 16 residues. The CDR3 sequence is CAGNIVTGGQQETQYF. The DNA of the CDR3 is TGTGCCGGGAACATAGTTACTGGGGGTCAACAAGAGACCCAGTACTTC.

This clonotype was recorded at least ten times. The chain is built from TRBV20-1 and TRBJ2-2; 7 bases align to TRBD1. The V gene's germline CDR1 is DFQATT and CDR2 SNEGSKA (reference sequence). V was clipped by 3 bases and J by 8 bases; unmatched bases: 6. The CDR3 is made up of 13 amino acids. The CDR3 sequence: CSASRQGSGELFF. The CDR3 bases are TGCAGTGCTAGTCGACAGGGAAGTGGGGAGCTGTTTTTT.

This clonotype occurred a few times. This rearrangement joins TRBV19 to TRBJ1-2, with 8 bases matching TRBD1. Per germline, CDR1 LNHDA and CDR2 SQIVND (reference sequence). This CDR3 is 19 amino acids long. The ends lost 9 bases at V and 7 bases at J; junction bases unmatched: 28. CDR3 sequence (DNA): TGTGCCAGCCAAGGGGGGGCGGGGTTGTGTTGCAGGGGGCTTTTTGGCTACACCTTC. As protein: CASQGGAGLCCRGLFGYTF.

This clonotype has ten or more counts. The J gene is TRBJ1-2, the V gene TRBV11-2; D remains unclear. This CDR3 has 13 residues. Per germline, CDR1 SGHAT and CDR2 FQNNGV. V was clipped by 1 base and J by 4 bases, with 7 bases between them. The CDR3: CASSLGISYGYTF. CDR3 coding DNA: TGTGCCAGCAGCTTAGGGATTAGCTATGGCTACACCTTC. The whole variable domain, filled in from reference TRBV11-2 and TRBJ1-2, reads EAGVAQSPRYKIIEKRQSVAFWCNPISGHATLYWYQQILGQGPKLLIQFQNNGVVDDSQLPKDRFSAERLKGVDSTLKIQPAKLEDSAVYLCASSLGISYGYTFGSGTRLTVV.

This clonotype was seen at least ten times. The genes are TRBV11-2 and TRBJ1-2, with TRBD1 matching 7 bases. The CDR3 loop spans 12 amino acids. J lost 6 bases, V lost 4 bases, and 2 bases had no gene match. Germline V CDR1 and CDR2: SGHAT, FQNNGV. CDR3 residues: CASSSTGHGYTF. DNA for the CDR3: TGTGCCAGCAGCTCGACAGGGCATGGCTACACCTTC.

There are many counts of this clonotype. The CDR3 is CASSRGALNVSNQPQHF. CDR3 nucleotides: TGTGCCAGCTCACGAGGGGCCCTCAACGTGAGTAATCAGCCCCAGCATTTT. J is TRBJ1-5 and V is TRBV18, with D maybe TRBD1 (5 bases). There are 17 residues in the CDR3. V lost 4 bases and J lost 4, with 20 bases in between. CDR1 and CDR2 (germline): KGHSH, LQKENI.

This clonotype was seen only a few times. The V call is TRBV7-2, the J call TRBJ2-1; TRBD2 agrees at 9 bases. The junction had 6 bases not matched to a gene; V was cut back by 3 bases and J by 3 bases. The germline V gene encodes CDR1 SGHTA and CDR2 FQGNSA. There are 16 residues in the CDR3. CDR3 coding DNA: TGTGCCAGCAGCTTGACTAGCGGTTTTAACTACAATGAGCAGTTCTTC. This translates into CASSLTSGFNYNEQFF.

This clonotype was found a few times. The chain has TRBV27 and TRBJ2-1; TRBD2 matches 11 bases. The CDR3 sequence is 16 residues long. V lost 5 bases and J lost 8; bases outside the gene matches: 11. Germline V gives CDR1 MNHEY, CDR2 SMNVEV (reference sequence). CDR3 DNA sequence: TGTGCCAGCAGTCTAATAGCGGGAGGGCCCTTTGATGAGCAGTTCTTC. Translated: CASSLIAGGPFDEQFF.

This clonotype was picked up a small number of times. The chain has TRBV28 and TRBJ2-5, with 9 nucleotides matching TRBD1. Trimming took 6 bases from V and 5 from J; bases not matched to a gene: 10. Germline V gene data show CDR1 as MDHEN and CDR2 as SYDVKM. This CDR3 is 15 amino acids long. CDR3 sequence (DNA): TGTGCCAGCAGCCGAGCCGGGACAGGGATGGAGACCCAGTACTTC. Encoded protein: CASSRAGTGMETQYF.

The table lists this clonotype with many counts. The V call is TRBV6-1, the J call TRBJ1-1; TRBD1 matches 8 bases. This CDR3 contains 16 residues. Germline V gene lookup returns CDR1 MNHNS and CDR2 SASEGT. The trim removed 7 bases at V and 1 base at J, leaving 11 bases unmatched. CDR3 region: CASIPQGAQRNTEAFF. The CDR3 nucleotides read TGTGCCAGCATCCCCCAGGGGGCGCAGAGGAACACTGAAGCTTTCTTT.